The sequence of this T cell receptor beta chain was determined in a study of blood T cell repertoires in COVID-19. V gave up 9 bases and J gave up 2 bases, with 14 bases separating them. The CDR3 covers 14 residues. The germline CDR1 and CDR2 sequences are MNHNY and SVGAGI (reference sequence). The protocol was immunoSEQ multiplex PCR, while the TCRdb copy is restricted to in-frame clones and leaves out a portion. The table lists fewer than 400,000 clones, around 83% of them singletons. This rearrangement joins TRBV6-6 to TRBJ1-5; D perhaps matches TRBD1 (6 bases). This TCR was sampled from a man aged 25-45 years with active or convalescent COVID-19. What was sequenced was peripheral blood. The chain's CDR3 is CASYREGGNQPQHF. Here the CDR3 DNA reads TGTGCCAGTTACAGGGAGGGGGGCAATCAGCCCCAGCATTTT.